This entry describes one TCR beta chain. This clone's antigen is unknown. Base qualities are not provided; no much larger clone lies one nucleotide away. For sequencing of the TCRbeta CDR3 region, genomic DNA was extracted from the sorted cells. The immunoSEQ Assay was used to sequence the TCRbeta CDR3 regions. TCRdb took this table from immuneACCESS and kept in-frame rearrangements with V and J called. Such tables lack part of the clones; where checked against another copy, unresolved V genes explain under half of the gap, and the rest is unexplained. The table for this sample lists about 50,000 clones; 85% to 90% of them were counted only once. The ten largest account for roughly 3.6% of the sample. The trial excluded patients who had a history of autoimmune disease or were on systemic immunosuppression. In every dose cohort, peripheral blood was drawn for TCR sequencing at baseline, cycle 4 day 1, and cycle 7 day 1. The samples were drawn from a first-in-human, open-label, multicenter phase I dose-escalation trial of ivuxolimab. Adults with locally advanced or metastatic melanoma, renal cell, hepatocellular, or head and neck squamous cell carcinoma were enrolled in the trial. Before TCR sequencing, CD4+ T cells and CD8+ T cells were sorted from peripheral blood as separate populations.

Per the germline V gene, KGHSH is the CDR1 and LQKENI is the CDR2. The trim is 0 bases for V and 5 bases for J, with a gap of 10 bases between the germline ends. The CDR3 sequence holds 14 residues, the cysteine and phenylalanine included. The kept DNA is CDR3 alone, 42 bases in frame from the first base. The sample originates from a study of OX40 agonist ivuxolimab in advanced cancers. Concerning the study at large: Ivuxolimab was an agonistic, fully human IgG2 monoclonal antibody directed against OX40 (CD134), a costimulatory receptor. Partial responses occurred in three dose-escalation patients: two with cutaneous melanoma and one with hepatocellular carcinoma. Peripheral TCRbeta sequencing aimed to test whether ivuxolimab altered TCR sequence diversity and caused clonal T-cell expansion. Prior anti-PD-1, anti-PD-L1 or anti-CTLA-4 therapy was permitted, and checkpoint inhibitors had been received by less than 45% of dose-escalation patients. Intravenous ivuxolimab was administered to patients every 2 weeks at six dose levels: 0.01, 0.1, 0.3, 1.5, 3 and 10 mg/kg. Of the 50 or so patients in dose escalation, about 20 had hepatocellular carcinoma, some 15 had melanoma, 9 had renal cell carcinoma and 9 had head and neck cancer. The monotherapy dose-escalation portion (N ≈ 52 patients) of the phase I ivuxolimab trial is reported in the paper. In the dose-escalation cohort, 65% to 90% of patients were male, and the mean age was around 60 years, with a range of 23 to 79.

What the research found in general, with its limitations: The antigen specificity of the peripheral T cells that underwent clonal expansion was not determined. Low levels of normalized T-cell clonal expansion were also seen in some patients who did not respond. After ivuxolimab, expanded clones were on average more numerous among CD8+ T cells than among CD4+ T cells. In the 0.1-3.0 mg/kg groups, partial responders were among the patients with the lowest normalized peripheral clonal expansion, particularly in CD8+ T cells. At doses of 0.1 to 3.0 mg/kg, clonal expansion of both CD4+ and CD8+ T cells in blood was seen between baseline and week 6.

The chain is encoded by TRBV18 joined to TRBJ1-2; the D region possibly corresponds to TRBD1 (6 bases align). The starting material was CD4+ or CD8+ T cells sorted from blood, obtained in a trial of the OX40 agonist ivuxolimab. The source is an adult with an advanced solid tumor such as melanoma, head and neck, liver or kidney cancer. The CDR3 in this case is CASSPPTGTYGYTF. The DNA is TGTGCCAGCTCACCACCGACAGGCACATATGGCTACACCTTC.